The T cell receptor beta chain described here comes from a study of response to subunit inactivated influenza vaccine. General study points: Authors suggested each seasonal flu vaccination may recruit only limited numbers of new T cells.

The germline V gene has CDR1 SGHRS and CDR2 YFSETQ. This CDR3 region has 14 residues. V lost 3 bases and J 5 bases, leaving 14 bases between the germline ends. Details on this clonotype: Its antigen is not identified.

A single record per CDR3 protein comes from TCRdb applying MiXCR to the RT-PCR reads. Of approximately 570,000 distinct CDR3 sequences listed, 7.6% were seen once; the top ten hold 10% to 15%. This TCR was sampled from a man in his fifties or sixties who received an inactivated influenza vaccine. The chain links TRBV5-1 to TRBJ2-5; the D call may be TRBD1 or TRBD2 (5 bases each). The sequences come from PBMCs from blood, collected roughly 24 months after vaccination. The CDR3 nucleotides read TGCGCCAGCAGCTATTCAACGGGGCCCGAGACCCAGTACTTC. As protein: CASSYSTGPETQYF.